The sequence of this T cell receptor (beta chain) was determined in a study of T cell responses to AZD1222 COVID-19 vaccine. Study conclusions and caveats: The study reported that nearly half of spike-specific TCRs target unmutated variant regions. Donors were largely white British and mainly female; clonal diversity was possibly underestimated. The CD4 TCRs associated with vaccination extended across spike and predominated at 160-218 and 743-854.

Libraries were prepared by immunoSEQ multiplex PCR; TCRdb keeps only in-frame clonotypes and omits some of them. The profile shows roughly 170,000 clones, just over 90% of them singletons. Note on this clone: Antigen unknown.

With 0 bases clipped from V and 2 bases from J, the junction kept 7 bases outside the gene matches. Germline V CDR1 and CDR2: MNHEY, SMNVEV (reference sequence). This CDR3 is 18 amino acids long. The J gene is TRBJ1-2, the V gene TRBV27, with TRBD1 identical over 12 bases. Sequencing was performed on peripheral blood, taken on day 0 of AZD1222 vaccination. This clonotype was obtained from an adult in good health. In nucleotides, the CDR3 is TGTGCCAGCAGTTTATCGATGGGACAGGGGGCGAGAAACTATGGCTACACCTTC. It yields the protein CASSLSMGQGARNYGYTF.